These T cell receptor beta chains were read from a single sample in a study of cytomegalovirus exposure and HLA in healthy donors. Profiled with immunoSEQ multiplex PCR; TCRdb holds only in-frame clones, not every one. The table for this sample gives around 200,000 clones. Sequencing was carried out using PBMCs. These receptors originate from a girl aged 2-10 years in good health and CMV-seropositive. Both conserved end residues are part of each CDR3. A D gene is named only where the DNA matches it firmly.

cdr3_aa cdr3_nt j_call cdr3_length d_call v_call
CASSIQGFTAYEQYF TGTGCCAGTAGTATTCAGGGATTTACCGCCTACGAGCAGTACTTC TRBJ2-7 15 NA TRBV19
CASSETGNTEAFF TGTGCCAGCAGTGAAACAGGCAACACTGAAGCTTTCTTT TRBJ1-1 13 NA TRBV6-5
CAIGVPGQGRGTEAFF TGTGCCATCGGAGTTCCGGGACAGGGTAGGGGGACTGAAGCTTTCTTT TRBJ1-1 16 TRBD1 TRBV10-3
CASSIRTGKNGNQPQHF TGTGCCAGTAGTATAAGGACAGGGAAAAACGGCAATCAGCCCCAGCATTTT TRBJ1-5 17 TRBD1 TRBV19
CASSLDRSYGYTF TGTGCCAGTAGCCTAGACAGAAGCTATGGCTACACCTTC TRBJ1-2 13 NA TRBV19
CASSDQDKPAYEQYF TGCGCCAGCAGTGATCAGGACAAGCCGGCCTACGAGCAGTACTTC TRBJ2-7 15 NA TRBV10-1
CASSFRAATGELFF TGTGCCAGCAGCTTTAGAGCGGCAACCGGGGAGCTGTTTTTT TRBJ2-2 14 NA TRBV7-9
CASSSGGNTEAFF TGTGCCAGCTCATCAGGGGGGAACACTGAAGCTTTCTTT TRBJ1-1 13 TRBD1 TRBV18
CASSDQGTGANVLTF TGTGCCAGCAGCGATCAGGGGACTGGGGCCAACGTCCTGACTTTC TRBJ2-6 15 NA TRBV7-8
CASSLDIETQYF TGCGCCAGCAGCTTGGATATTGAGACCCAGTACTTC TRBJ2-5 12 NA TRBV5-1
CASSHRGLNIQYF TGTGCCAGCAGCCACAGGGGGTTAAACATTCAGTACTTC TRBJ2-4 13 TRBD1 TRBV7-9
CASSQPLAGGSEQYF TGCGCCAGCAGCCAGCCACTAGCGGGAGGGTCCGAGCAGTACTTC TRBJ2-7 15 TRBD2 TRBV4-1
CASSLAVAGGAEQYF TGCGCCAGCAGCTTGGCTGTAGCGGGAGGAGCCGAGCAGTACTTC TRBJ2-7 15 TRBD2 TRBV5-1
CASSDRPSYEQYF TGTGCCAGCAGTGACAGGCCCTCCTACGAGCAGTACTTC TRBJ2-7 13 NA TRBV6-1
CASSVGREGVRETQYF TGTGCCAGCAGCGTAGGGCGGGAGGGGGTCCGGGAGACCCAGTACTTC TRBJ2-5 16 TRBD2 TRBV9
CASSESGRGETQYF TGCGCCAGCAGTGAGTCGGGGCGAGGAGAGACCCAGTACTTC TRBJ2-5 14 NA TRBV10-1
CASSFGLAGADTQYF TGTGCCAGCAGCTTCGGACTAGCGGGAGCAGATACGCAGTATTTT TRBJ2-3 15 TRBD2 TRBV7-2
CASSMESGGVTEAFF TGTGCCAGTAGTATGGAGTCAGGGGGAGTCACTGAAGCTTTCTTT TRBJ1-1 15 TRBD1 TRBV19
CASSQDSRVSPMYEQYF TGTGCCAGCAGCCAAGATTCACGGGTATCCCCGATGTACGAGCAGTACTTC TRBJ2-7 17 NA TRBV4-2
CSAQDNEQFF TGCAGTGCCCAGGACAATGAGCAGTTCTTC TRBJ2-1 10 NA TRBV20-1
CASIPGHRRTEAFF TGTGCCAGCATCCCGGGACACAGACGGACTGAAGCTTTCTTT TRBJ1-1 14 NA TRBV28
CASSEFVGADDGTQYF TGTGCCAGCAGTGAATTTGTGGGGGCCGACGATGGGACCCAGTACTTC TRBJ2-5 16 NA TRBV25-1
CASSFGTWTQYF TGCGCCAGCAGCTTCGGTACCTGGACCCAGTACTTC TRBJ2-5 12 NA TRBV5-1
CASSSLAEIYNEQFF TGTGCCAGCAGTTCTCTAGCGGAGATCTACAATGAGCAGTTCTTC TRBJ2-1 15 TRBD2 TRBV27
CASSLTGTGTQPQHF TGTGCCAGCAGCCTAACGGGGACAGGGACTCAGCCCCAGCATTTT TRBJ1-5 15 TRBD1 TRBV7-9
CASSLGPTGESSYEQYF TGCGCCAGCAGCTTGGGACCGACAGGGGAAAGCTCCTACGAGCAGTACTTC TRBJ2-7 17 TRBD1 TRBV5-1
CASSRGVGGPAEAFF TGTGCCAGCAGCCGGGGGGTTGGTGGCCCCGCTGAAGCTTTCTTT TRBJ1-1 15 NA TRBV7-9